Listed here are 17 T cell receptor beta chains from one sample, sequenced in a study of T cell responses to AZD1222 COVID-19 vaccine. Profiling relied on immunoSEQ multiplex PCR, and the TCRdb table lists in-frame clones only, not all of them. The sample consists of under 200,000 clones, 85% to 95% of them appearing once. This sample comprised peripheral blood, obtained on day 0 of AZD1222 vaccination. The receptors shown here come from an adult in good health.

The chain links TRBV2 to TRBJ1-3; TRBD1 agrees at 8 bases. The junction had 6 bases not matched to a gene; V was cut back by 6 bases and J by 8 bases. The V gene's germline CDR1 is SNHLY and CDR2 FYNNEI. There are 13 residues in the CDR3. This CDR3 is CASRQGASDTIYF. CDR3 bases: TGTGCCAGCAGGCAGGGGGCTTCGGACACCATATATTTT.

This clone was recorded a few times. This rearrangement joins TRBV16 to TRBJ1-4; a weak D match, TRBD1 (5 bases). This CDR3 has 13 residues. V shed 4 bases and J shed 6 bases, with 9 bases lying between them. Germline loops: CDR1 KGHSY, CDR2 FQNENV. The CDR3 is CASSPTRDEKLFF. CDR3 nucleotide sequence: TGTGCCAGCAGCCCGACCAGGGATGAAAAACTGTTTTTT.

CDR3 DNA sequence: TGTGCCAGCTCACCACGTCTCCGGGACAGGGGCACTAACACTGAAGCTTTCTTT. It encodes CASSPRLRDRGTNTEAFF. The chain is built from TRBV18 and TRBJ1-1; 10 bases agree with TRBD1. J was trimmed by 2 bases and V by 1 base; bases with no gene match: 10. The germline V gene has CDR1 KGHSH and CDR2 LQKENI. This CDR3 is 18 amino acids long. Complete variable domain (other parts from reference TRBV18 and TRBJ1-1): NAGVMQNPRHLVRRRGQEARLRCSPMKGHSHVYWYRQLPEEGLKFMVYLQKENIIDESGMPKERFSAEFPKEGPSILRIQQVVRGDSAAYFCASSPRLRDRGTNTEAFFGQGTRLTVV.

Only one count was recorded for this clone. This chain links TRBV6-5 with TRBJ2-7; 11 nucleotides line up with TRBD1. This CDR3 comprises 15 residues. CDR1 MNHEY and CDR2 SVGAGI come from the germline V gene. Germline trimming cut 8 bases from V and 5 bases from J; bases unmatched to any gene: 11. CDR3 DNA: TGTGCCAGCTTAAGTGCTTGGACAGGGGGCGACGAGCAGTACTTC. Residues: CASLSAWTGGDEQYF.

The CDR3 spells CAIEGEESSPLHF. CDR3 sequence (DNA): TGTGCCATCGAGGGGGAGGAGAGTTCACCCCTCCACTTT. The chain links TRBV2 to TRBJ1-6; D perhaps matches TRBD1 (6 bases). This CDR3 is 13 amino acids long. The V gene lost 10 bases and the J gene lost 9 bases, with 16 bases spanning the gap. The germline CDR1 and CDR2 sequences are SNHLY and FYNNEI.

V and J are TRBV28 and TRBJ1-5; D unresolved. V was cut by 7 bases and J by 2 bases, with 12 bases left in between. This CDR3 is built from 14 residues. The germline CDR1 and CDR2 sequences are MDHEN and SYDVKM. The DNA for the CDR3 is TGTGCCAGCAACATAGGACGGGGCAATCAGCCCCAGCATTTT. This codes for CASNIGRGNQPQHF.

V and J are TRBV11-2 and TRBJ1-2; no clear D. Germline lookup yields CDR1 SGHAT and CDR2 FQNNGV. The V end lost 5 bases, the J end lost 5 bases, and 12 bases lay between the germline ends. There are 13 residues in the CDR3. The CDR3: CASSRRSLYGYTF. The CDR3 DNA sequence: TGTGCCAGCAGCCGGAGGAGCTTGTATGGCTACACCTTC.

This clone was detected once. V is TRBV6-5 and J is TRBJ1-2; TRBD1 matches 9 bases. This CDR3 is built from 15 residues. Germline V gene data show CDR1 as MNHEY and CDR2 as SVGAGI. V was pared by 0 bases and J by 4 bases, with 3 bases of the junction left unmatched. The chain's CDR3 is CASSYSTGGGYGYTF. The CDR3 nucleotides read TGTGCCAGCAGTTACTCTACAGGGGGCGGCTATGGCTACACCTTC.

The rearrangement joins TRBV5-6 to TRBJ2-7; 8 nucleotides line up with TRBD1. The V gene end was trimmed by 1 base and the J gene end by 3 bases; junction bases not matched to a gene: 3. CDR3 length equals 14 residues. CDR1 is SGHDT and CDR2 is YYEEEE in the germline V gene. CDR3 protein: CASSLTGGVYEQYF. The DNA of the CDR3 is TGTGCCAGCAGCTTGACAGGGGGAGTCTACGAGCAGTACTTC.

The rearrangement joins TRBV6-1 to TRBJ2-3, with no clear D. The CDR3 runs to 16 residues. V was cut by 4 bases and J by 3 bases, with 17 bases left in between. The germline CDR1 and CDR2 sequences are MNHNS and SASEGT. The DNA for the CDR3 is TGTGCCAGCAGTGGCCCTCATACGATATGGACAGATACGCAGTATTTT. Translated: CASSGPHTIWTDTQYF.

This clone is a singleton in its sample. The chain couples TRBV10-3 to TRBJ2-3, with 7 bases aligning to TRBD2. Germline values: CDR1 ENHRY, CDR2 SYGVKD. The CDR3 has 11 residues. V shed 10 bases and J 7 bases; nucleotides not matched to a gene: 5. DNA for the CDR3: TGTGCCACGGAGACTAGCCATACGCAGTATTTT. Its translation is CATETSHTQYF.

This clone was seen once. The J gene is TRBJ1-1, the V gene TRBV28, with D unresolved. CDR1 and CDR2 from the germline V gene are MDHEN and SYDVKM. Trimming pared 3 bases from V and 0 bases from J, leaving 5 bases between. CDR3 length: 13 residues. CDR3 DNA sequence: TGTGCCAGCAGTTTCTCCCTGAACACTGAAGCTTTCTTT. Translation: CASSFSLNTEAFF.

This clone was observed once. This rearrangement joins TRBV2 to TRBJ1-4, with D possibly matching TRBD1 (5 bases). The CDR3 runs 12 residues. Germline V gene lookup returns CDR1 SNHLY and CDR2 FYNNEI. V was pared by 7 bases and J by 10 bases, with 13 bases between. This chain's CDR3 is CASTTAGTKLFF. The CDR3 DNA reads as TGTGCCAGCACAACGGCAGGGACAAAACTGTTTTTT.

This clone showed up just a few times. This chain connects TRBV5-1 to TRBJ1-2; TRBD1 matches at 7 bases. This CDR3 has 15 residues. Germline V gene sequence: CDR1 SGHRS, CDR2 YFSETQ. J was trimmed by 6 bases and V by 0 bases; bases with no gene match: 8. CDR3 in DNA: TGCGCCAGCAGCTTGGAGGGACAGCCTGGGGATGGCTACACCTTC. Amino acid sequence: CASSLEGQPGDGYTF.

The CDR3 here is CASSLDENYGYTF. CDR3 DNA sequence: TGTGCCAGCAGCTTAGACGAGAACTATGGCTACACCTTC. The chain links TRBV7-3 to TRBJ1-2; D not certain. Germline values: CDR1 SGHTA, CDR2 FQGTGA. The CDR3 length is 13 residues. Trimming took off 2 bases at V and 2 bases at J, with 6 bases between the two ends.

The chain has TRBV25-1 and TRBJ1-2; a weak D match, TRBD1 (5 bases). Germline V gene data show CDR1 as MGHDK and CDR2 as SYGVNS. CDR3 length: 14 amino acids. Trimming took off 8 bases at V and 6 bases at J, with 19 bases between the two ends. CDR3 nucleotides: TGTGCCAGCCGGAAAGGGACTGGCGCGGATGGCTACACCTTC. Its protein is CASRKGTGADGYTF.

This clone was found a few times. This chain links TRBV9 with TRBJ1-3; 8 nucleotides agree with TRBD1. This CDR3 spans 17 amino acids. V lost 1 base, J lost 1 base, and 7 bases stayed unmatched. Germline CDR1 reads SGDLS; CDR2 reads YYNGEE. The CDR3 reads CASSVNPGGASGNTIYF. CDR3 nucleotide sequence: TGTGCCAGCAGCGTAAACCCAGGGGGCGCTTCTGGAAACACCATATATTTT. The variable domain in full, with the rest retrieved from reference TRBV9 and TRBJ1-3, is DSGVTQTPKHLITATGQRVTLRCSPRSGDLSVYWYQQSLDQGLQFLIQYYNGEERAKGNILERFSAQQFPDLHSELNLSSLELGDSALYFCASSVNPGGASGNTIYFGEGSWLTVV.